The 14 T cell receptor beta chains below all came from one sample that was sequenced in a study of control samples from healthy donors and cancer patients (TCRdb year 2020). Libraries were constructed by the immunoSEQ multiplex PCR assay. Entries here come from immuneACCESS through TCRdb and include only in-frame sequences with V and J called. Some clones fail to appear in such tables; in the studies checked, an unresolved V gene covers under half of the shortfall, and the cause of the remainder is unknown. The sample yields approximately 160,000 clones; 85% to 95% were counted once. The top ten clones comprise 4.1% of the sample. The sample consisted of blood. The receptors derive from a woman between 55 and 75 years old in good health.

This chain connects TRBV12-3 or TRBV12-4 to TRBJ1-1; D not resolved. The CDR3 totals 12 residues. The germline V and J ends were trimmed by 2 bases and 3 bases, with 4 bases remaining between them. The CDR3 DNA is TGTGCCAGCAGTTTATTTTACACTGAAGCTTTCTTT. Translated, it gives CASSLFYTEAFF.

V usage is TRBV11-2 and J usage is TRBJ2-1; 7 bases match TRBD2. CDR3 length: 15 amino acids. J lost 4 bases, V lost 4 bases, and 7 bases had no gene match. Germline values: CDR1 SGHAT, CDR2 FQNNGV. CDR3 DNA sequence: TGTGCCAGCAGCTCCCAGCGGGGCTTGTACAATGAGCAGTTCTTC. Translating it yields CASSSQRGLYNEQFF.

The V and J genes are TRBV24-1 and TRBJ2-3; D may match TRBD1 or TRBD2 (5 bases each). Per germline, CDR1 KGHDR and CDR2 SFDVKD. V was clipped by 1 base and J by 1 base, with 11 bases between them. CDR3 length equals 16 residues. The CDR3 here is CATSDLIVGGTDTQYF. The CDR3 DNA follows: TGTGCCACCAGTGATTTAATTGTGGGGGGCACAGATACGCAGTATTTT.

The rearrangement uses TRBV7-2 and TRBJ1-1; no clear D. V was pared by 6 bases and J by 4 bases, with 15 bases between. Germline CDR1 SGHTA, CDR2 FQGNSA. The CDR3 has 14 amino acids. The CDR3 DNA reads as TGTGCCAGCAGTACAACCGGGCCCAGCACTGAAGCTTTCTTT. The encoded protein is CASSTTGPSTEAFF.

V usage is TRBV18 and J usage is TRBJ1-1; 7 bases line up with TRBD1. Germline V gene data show CDR1 as KGHSH and CDR2 as LQKENI. V lost 3 bases to trimming and J lost 4 bases; unmatched junction nucleotides: 5. The CDR3 is 14 amino acids. Written as DNA, the CDR3 is TGTGCCAGCTCACCTTCGACAGGGAGCACTGAAGCTTTCTTT. It translates to CASSPSTGSTEAFF.

The gene calls are TRBV4-3 and TRBJ1-3; a possible D gene is TRBD1 (5 bases). The length of the CDR3 is 17 residues. Germline V CDR1 and CDR2: LGHNA, YSLEER. V was cut by 1 base and J by 3 bases, with 16 bases left in between. Here the CDR3 DNA reads TGCGCCAGCAGCCAAGTTAAAGGGGCCGGGGTTGGAAACACCATATATTTT. Translated, it gives CASSQVKGAGVGNTIYF.

Only one count was recorded for this clone. This chain joins TRBV21-1 and TRBJ1-4. TRBV21-1 is reported as a pseudogene. CDR3 length: 15 residues. The DNA for the CDR3 is TGTGCCAGCAGCAAAGCGCGGAGGGTAAGTGAAAAACTGTTTTTT. Translating it yields CASSKARRVSEKLFF.

This clone was detected only once. The gene calls are TRBV29-1 and TRBJ1-1; 9 nucleotides line up with TRBD1. Germline values: CDR1 SQVTM, CDR2 ANQGSEA. This CDR3 contains 13 residues. Unmatched junction bases numbered 8, after V lost 7 bases and J lost 5 bases. The CDR3 coding sequence is TGCAGCGCCCGGACAGGGGAGGGAACTGAAGCTTTCTTT. It codes for CSARTGEGTEAFF.

About this clone itself: The same CDR3 can be traced to other DNA sequences in this sample. The rearrangement joins TRBV5-1 to TRBJ1-5, with TRBD1 matching over 8 bases. The CDR3 is 14 amino acids. Germline V gene sequence: CDR1 SGHRS, CDR2 YFSETQ. Trimming cost V 0 bases and J 6 bases; bases outside gene matches: 2. The CDR3 region is CASSLGQGSQPQHF. In nucleotides, the CDR3 is TGCGCCAGCAGCTTGGGACAGGGGAGTCAGCCCCAGCATTTT. The complete variable domain, with remaining parts taken from reference TRBV5-1 and TRBJ1-5, reads KAGVTQTPRYLIKTRGQQVTLSCSPISGHRSVSWYQQTPGQGLQFLFEYFSETQRNKGNFPGRFSGRQFSNSRSEMNVSTLELGDSALYLCASSLGQGSQPQHFGDGTRLSIL.

This clone was seen just once. The rearrangement joins TRBV4-1 to TRBJ1-2, with D maybe TRBD1 (5 bases). CDR1 and CDR2 (germline): MGHRA, YSYEKL. The length of the CDR3 is 15 residues. Trimming left V 6 bases short and J 5 bases short, with 19 bases between. The CDR3 DNA reads as TGCGCCAGCAGACAGACAGAGGGGTCTCAGTATGGCTACACCTTC. This sequence encodes CASRQTEGSQYGYTF.

V gene TRBV2 combines with J gene TRBJ1-2; TRBD1 is a possible D gene (6 bases). V lost 10 bases, J lost 5 bases, and 14 bases lay in between. The CDR3 is 12 residues long. Germline V CDR1 and CDR2: SNHLY, FYNNEI. CDR3: CAITGLGYGYTF. The CDR3 DNA reads as TGTGCCATAACAGGGCTTGGGTATGGCTACACCTTC.

The chain links TRBV6-1 to TRBJ1-2, with D possibly being TRBD1 (6 bases). The length of the CDR3 is 15 residues. V was pared by 2 bases and J by 0 bases, with 10 bases between. CDR1 is MNHNS, CDR2 SASEGT, per germline. This CDR3 reads CASSERTGTNYGYTF. CDR3 bases: TGTGCCAGCAGTGAAAGAACAGGGACTAACTATGGCTACACCTTC.

The rearrangement uses TRBV4-1 and TRBJ1-3; no firm D call. CDR1 MGHRA and CDR2 YSYEKL come from the germline V gene. V was cut by 0 bases and J by 0 bases, with 15 bases left in between. This CDR3 contains 18 residues. CDR3 in DNA: TGCGCCAGCAGCCAAGATCGGGAGAAGGCGGTCTCTGGAAACACCATATATTTT. Its translation: CASSQDREKAVSGNTIYF.

This chain uses TRBV29-1 with TRBJ2-7, with 8 bases lining up with TRBD1. Germline CDR1 reads SQVTM; CDR2 reads ANQGSEA. The V gene end was trimmed by 3 bases and the J gene end by 0 bases; junction bases not matched to a gene: 13. This CDR3 contains 17 residues. CDR3 sequence: CSVEWFLTGGTSYEQYF. CDR3 coding DNA: TGCAGCGTTGAGTGGTTCCTCACAGGGGGGACCTCCTACGAGCAGTACTTC.